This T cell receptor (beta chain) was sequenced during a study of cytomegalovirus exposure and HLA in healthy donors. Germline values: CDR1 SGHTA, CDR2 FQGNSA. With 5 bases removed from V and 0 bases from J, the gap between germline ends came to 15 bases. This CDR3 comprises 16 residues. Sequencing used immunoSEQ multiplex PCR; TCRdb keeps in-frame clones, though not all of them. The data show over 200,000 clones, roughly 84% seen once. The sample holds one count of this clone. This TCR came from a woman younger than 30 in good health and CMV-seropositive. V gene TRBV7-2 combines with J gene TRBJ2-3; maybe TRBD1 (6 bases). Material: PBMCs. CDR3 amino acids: CASSPTGHSSTDTQYF. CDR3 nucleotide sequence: TGTGCCAGCAGCCCGACAGGTCACTCGAGCACAGATACGCAGTATTTT.